Listed here are 22 T cell receptor beta chains from one sample, sequenced in a study of T cells in localized non-small cell lung cancer. Sequenced by immunoSEQ multiplex PCR; TCRdb stores in-frame clones only, minus some. The data contain 6,500 to 8,000 clones, approximately 43% of them seen just once; the ten biggest clones take up 3.5% to 4%. Sequences were derived from lymph node tissue, sampled before any cancer treatment. The origin of the receptors is a man aged 35-69 years with stage I lung adenocarcinoma.

This clone was picked up a small number of times. V usage is TRBV6-8 and J usage is TRBJ2-1, with D uncertain. The CDR3 contains 12 residues. V lost 5 bases to trimming and J lost 4 bases, with 6 bases between them. Germline V CDR1 and CDR2: MNHGY, SAAAGT. The CDR3 region is CASSDQYNEQFF. As DNA, the CDR3 is TGTGCCAGCAGTGACCAATACAATGAGCAGTTCTTC.

This chain connects TRBV9 to TRBJ1-5, with 8 bases identical to TRBD1. Germline loops: CDR1 SGDLS, CDR2 YYNGEE. The CDR3 covers 15 residues. V gave up 4 bases and J gave up 4 bases; unmatched junction bases: 7. The CDR3, as DNA: TGTGCCAGCAGCTCCAGGGACAGGCCTAATCAGCCCCAGCATTTT. Amino acid sequence: CASSSRDRPNQPQHF. The whole variable domain, remainder taken from reference TRBV9 and TRBJ1-5, is DSGVTQTPKHLITATGQRVTLRCSPRSGDLSVYWYQQSLDQGLQFLIQYYNGEERAKGNILERFSAQQFPDLHSELNLSSLELGDSALYFCASSSRDRPNQPQHFGDGTRLSIL.

The chain couples TRBV19 to TRBJ2-2; possibly TRBD2 for D (5 bases). Trimming pared 0 bases from V and 5 bases from J, leaving 10 bases between. Germline CDR1 LNHDA, CDR2 SQIVND (reference sequence). The CDR3 is 15 amino acids. The CDR3 reads CASSIDLERTGELFF. CDR3 nucleotide sequence: TGTGCCAGTAGTATAGATCTAGAGCGGACCGGGGAGCTGTTTTTT.

This clone appeared a few times. The chain couples TRBV29-1 to TRBJ2-1, with TRBD2 matching 8 bases. Germline CDR1 SQVTM, CDR2 ANQGSEA. J lost 4 bases, V lost 7 bases, and 9 bases had no gene match. The CDR3 totals 14 residues. CDR3 nucleotides: TGCAGCGGACGTAGCGGGACGTATTACAATGAGCAGTTCTTC. Encoded protein: CSGRSGTYYNEQFF.

The chain carries TRBV11-3 and TRBJ2-3; a possible D gene is TRBD1 (6 bases). Per the germline V gene, CDR1 is SGHNT and CDR2 is YENEEA. The CDR3 is made up of 17 amino acids. V was pared by 4 bases and J by 6 bases, with 23 bases between. CDR3 in DNA: TGTGCCAGCAGCTCAGACGCAGTTCAGGGGCCGGAGGATACGCAGTATTTT. This sequence encodes CASSSDAVQGPEDTQYF.

For the CDR3, the DNA is TGCAGCGTTGAAAGGCGTAGAGGGGTTGGCTACACCTTC. Encoded protein: CSVERRRGVGYTF. V is TRBV29-1 and J is TRBJ1-2, with D perhaps matching TRBD1 (5 bases). The length of the CDR3 is 13 residues. Germline-derived CDR1 and CDR2 are SQVTM and ANQGSEA. The V gene lost 2 bases and the J gene lost 7 bases, with 14 bases spanning the gap. The full variable domain, rest sourced from reference TRBV29-1 and TRBJ1-2, is SAVISQKPSRDICQRGTSLTIQCQVDSQVTMMFWYRQQPGQSLTLIATANQGSEATYESGFVIDKFPISRPNLTFSTLTVSNMSPEDSSIYLCSVERRRGVGYTFGSGTRLTVV.

This clone was counted only a few times. The chain combines TRBV9 with TRBJ2-3; D is unclear. Germline V gives CDR1 SGDLS, CDR2 YYNGEE. CDR3 length equals 15 residues. The V end was cut by 5 bases, the J end by 0 bases, with 13 bases between. The CDR3, as DNA: TGTGCCAGCAGTTTCCAGCAACATAGCACAGATACGCAGTATTTT. Amino acids: CASSFQQHSTDTQYF.

This clone was found a few times. V and J are TRBV7-7 and TRBJ2-2, with a weak D call TRBD2 (5 bases). The germline V and J ends were trimmed by 7 bases and 2 bases, with 14 bases remaining between them. The germline CDR1 and CDR2 sequences are SSHAT and FNYEAQ (reference sequence). CDR3 length equals 15 residues. Here the CDR3 DNA reads TGTGCCAGCACTCTACAGAGGGCCAACACCGGGGAGCTGTTTTTT. Protein: CASTLQRANTGELFF.

In its sample, this clone was seen a few times. The CDR3 loop is CASSPGQGGNSPLHF. As DNA, the CDR3 is TGTGCCAGCAGCCCTGGACAGGGTGGCAATTCACCCCTCCACTTT. This chain links TRBV7-6 with TRBJ1-6, with 8 bases identical to TRBD1. Germline CDR1 SGHVS, CDR2 FNYEAQ. Trimming took 5 bases from V and 7 from J; bases not matched to a gene: 7. The CDR3 covers 15 residues.

This clone has a handful of counts. The rearrangement joins TRBV4-1 to TRBJ2-7; TRBD1 is a possible D gene (5 bases). CDR1 and CDR2 from the germline V gene are MGHRA and YSYEKL. Deletions cut 3 bases from V and 5 bases from J, with 17 bases between. The CDR3 length is 15 residues. CDR3 protein: CASSHPGKGKDEQYF. The CDR3 DNA sequence: TGCGCCAGCAGCCACCCGGGTAAGGGGAAAGACGAGCAGTACTTC.

The rearrangement uses TRBV14 and TRBJ1-2; D may be TRBD1 (5 bases). Trimming pared 0 bases from V and 5 bases from J, leaving 19 bases between. CDR3 size: 17 residues. Germline CDR1 reads SGHDN; CDR2 reads FVKESK. DNA of the CDR3: TGTGCCAGCAGCCAAGATTTGGGGCTCCGGGTGGGATATGGCTACACCTTC. This encodes CASSQDLGLRVGYGYTF.

This rearrangement joins TRBV4-1 to TRBJ1-3; 7 nucleotides agree with TRBD1. The CDR3 has 17 amino acids. V lost 1 base and J lost 1; bases outside the gene matches: 7. CDR1 is MGHRA and CDR2 is YSYEKL in the germline V gene. CDR3 sequence reads: CASSQVVTGSSGNTIYF. DNA for the CDR3: TGCGCCAGCAGCCAAGTTGTGACAGGGTCGTCTGGAAACACCATATATTTT.

The CDR3 DNA reads TGCGCCAGCAGTCTTACAGGGGCGGGGGAAGGTGAGCAGTTCTTC. Translating gives CASSLTGAGEGEQFF. The chain links TRBV10-2 to TRBJ2-1, with D perhaps assigned TRBD1 or TRBD2 (7 bases each). Germline V gene lookup returns CDR1 WSHSY and CDR2 SAAADI. The CDR3 spans 15 residues. Trimming took 5 bases from V and 9 from J, leaving 20 bases between them.

The chain carries TRBV28 and TRBJ1-1; weak D call: TRBD1 (5 bases). CDR1 MDHEN and CDR2 SYDVKM come from the germline V gene. CDR3 size: 12 residues. Trimming cost V 4 bases and J 8 bases, with 11 bases left between them. CDR3 in amino acids: CASSSGLSEAFF. The CDR3 coding sequence is TGTGCCAGCAGTTCGGGACTATCAGAAGCTTTCTTT.

CDR3 in amino acids: CASSFWTYLRVNTEAFF. In nucleotides, the CDR3 is TGTGCCAGCAGTTTTTGGACTTATTTAAGGGTGAACACTGAAGCTTTCTTT. The rearrangement uses TRBV28 and TRBJ1-1; D not certain. V was shortened by 3 bases and J by 0 bases, with 17 bases between the two germline ends. Per the germline V gene, CDR1 is MDHEN and CDR2 is SYDVKM. This CDR3 contains 17 residues.

Only a few counts were recorded for this clone. J is TRBJ2-2 and V is TRBV11-3, with TRBD1 matching over 10 bases. J gave up 8 bases and V 6 bases, and 6 bases lay outside the gene matches. CDR1 SGHNT and CDR2 YENEEA come from the germline V gene. This CDR3 comprises 14 residues. CDR3 in amino acids: CASRPDRGLGELFF. DNA for the CDR3: TGTGCCAGCAGACCCGACAGGGGGCTTGGGGAGCTGTTTTTT.

The chain links TRBV6-8 to TRBJ2-7, with TRBD1 as a possible D gene (5 bases). Germline V CDR1 and CDR2: MNHGY, SAAAGT. The CDR3 length is 15 residues. Trimming stripped 6 bases from V and 5 bases from J, with 20 bases between. The CDR3, as DNA: TGTGCCAGCAGGGTCCTGGGGCAGAAGTCCCACGAGCAGTACTTC. It encodes CASRVLGQKSHEQYF.

The chain couples TRBV28 to TRBJ2-3, with 7 bases that match TRBD2. V dropped 5 bases and J dropped 2; count of bases not matched to a gene: 4. The CDR3 loop spans 14 amino acids. Germline lookup yields CDR1 MDHEN and CDR2 SYDVKM. The DNA of the CDR3 is TGTGCCAGCAGTGCTCTAGCGGACACAGATACGCAGTATTTT. It is translated as CASSALADTDTQYF. Complete variable domain (other parts from reference TRBV28 and TRBJ2-3): DVKVTQSSRYLVKRTGEKVFLECVQDMDHENMFWYRQDPGLGLRLIYFSYDVKMKEKGDIPEGYSVSREKKERFSLILESASTNQTSMYLCASSALADTDTQYFGPGTRLTVL.

This chain joins TRBV28 and TRBJ1-4; D is undetermined. CDR1 is MDHEN and CDR2 is SYDVKM in the germline V gene. This CDR3 region has 16 residues. Trimming cost V 6 bases and J 0 bases, with 14 bases left between them. CDR3 loop: CASSSQLEATNEKLFF. CDR3 DNA: TGTGCCAGCAGCTCCCAACTAGAGGCAACTAATGAAAAACTGTTTTTT.

The table lists this clone with a few counts. V is TRBV30 and J is TRBJ2-3, with 10 bases matching TRBD1. The V segment lost 6 bases and the J segment 4 bases; nucleotides outside the gene matches: 13. There are 16 residues in the CDR3. The germline V gene has CDR1 GTSNPN and CDR2 SVGIG (reference sequence). The chain's CDR3 is CACSTPGQGRADTQYF. The CDR3 DNA follows: TGTGCCTGCTCAACCCCGGGACAGGGGAGGGCAGATACGCAGTATTTT.

The rearrangement links TRBV29-1 to TRBJ2-5; 7 positions agree with TRBD1. V lost 5 bases, J lost 3 bases, and 9 bases stayed unmatched. The CDR3 length is 14 residues. Germline CDR1 SQVTM, CDR2 ANQGSEA. The CDR3 DNA reads as TGCAGCGTTAAAGGGGACAGATGGGAAGAGACCCAGTACTTC. Translated, it gives CSVKGDRWEETQYF.

The chain links TRBV10-2 to TRBJ1-4, with no clear D. Germline CDR1 reads WSHSY; CDR2 reads SAAADI. CDR3 length equals 14 residues. Trimming took 3 bases from V and 11 from J, leaving 16 bases between them. The CDR3 DNA reads as TGCGCCAGCAGTGAACAGTCTTCAAAGAATAAACTGTTTTTT. Residues: CASSEQSSKNKLFF.